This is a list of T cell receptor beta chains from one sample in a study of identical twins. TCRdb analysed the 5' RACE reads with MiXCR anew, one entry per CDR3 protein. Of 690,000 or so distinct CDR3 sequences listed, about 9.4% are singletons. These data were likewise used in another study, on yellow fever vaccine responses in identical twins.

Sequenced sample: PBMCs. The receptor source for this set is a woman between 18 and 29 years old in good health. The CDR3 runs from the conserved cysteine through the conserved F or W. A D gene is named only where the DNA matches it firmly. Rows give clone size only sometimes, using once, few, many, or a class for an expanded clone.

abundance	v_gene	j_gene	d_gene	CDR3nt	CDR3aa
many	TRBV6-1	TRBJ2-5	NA	TGTGCCAGCAAAGGAGGAGAGACCCAGTACTTC	CASKGGETQYF
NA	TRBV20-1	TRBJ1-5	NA	TGCAGTGCTAGAGAGAATGCAGGCAATCAGCCCCAGCATTTT	CSARENAGNQPQHF
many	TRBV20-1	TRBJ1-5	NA	TGCAGTGCTAGAGGTACAACCGGGGCTAGCAATCAGCCCCAGCATTTT	CSARGTTGASNQPQHF
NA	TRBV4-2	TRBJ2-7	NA	TGTGCCAGCAGCCAAGATATTCCACTTGGGGACATCCACTACGAGCAGTACTTC	CASSQDIPLGDIHYEQYF
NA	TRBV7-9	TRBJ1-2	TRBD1	TGTGCCAGCAGCATTCGTGTCGGACAGGCCCTCGGGGAGGTTAATGGCTACACCTTC	CASSIRVGQALGEVNGYTF
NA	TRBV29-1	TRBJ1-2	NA	TGCAGCGTTGAAAACGCCACTAACTATGGCTACACCTTC	CSVENATNYGYTF
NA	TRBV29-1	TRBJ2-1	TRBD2	TGCAGCGTTGAAGGGGGGCTAGCGGGGGGGTCGTACAATGAGCAGTTCTTC	CSVEGGLAGGSYNEQFF
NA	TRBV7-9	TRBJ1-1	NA	TGTGCCAGCAGCTTAGGAGGACAGCTTGAAGCTTTCTTT	CASSLGGQLEAFF
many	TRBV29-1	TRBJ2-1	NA	TGCAGCGTTACTAGCTGGGACAGATACAATGAGCAGTTCTTC	CSVTSWDRYNEQFF
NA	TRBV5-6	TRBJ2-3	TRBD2	TGTGCCAGCAGAGTCGGGACTATCACAGATACGCAGTATTTT	CASRVGTITDTQYF
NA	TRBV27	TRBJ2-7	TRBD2	TGTGCCAGCAGTTCAAGCGGGGGGGGCTCCTACGAGCAGTACTTC	CASSSSGGGSYEQYF
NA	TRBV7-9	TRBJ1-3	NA	TGTGCCAGCAGCCAAAATGGGGGAAACACCATATATTTT	CASSQNGGNTIYF
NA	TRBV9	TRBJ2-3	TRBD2	TGTGCCAGCAGCGTAGTACGGGGGGGCCCGAAAGATACGCAGTATTTT	CASSVVRGGPKDTQYF
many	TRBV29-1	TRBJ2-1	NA	TGCAGCGTTGAGGGGGAAGGAACGTCCCGAGTGGACAATGAGCAGTTCTTC	CSVEGEGTSRVDNEQFF
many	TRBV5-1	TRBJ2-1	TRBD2	TGCGCCAGCAGCTCAACTAGCGGGGGCTACAATGAGCAGTTCTTC	CASSSTSGGYNEQFF
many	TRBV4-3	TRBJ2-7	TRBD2	TGCGCCAGCAGCCAAGACATAGCGGGAAGCTCCTACGAGCAGTACTTC	CASSQDIAGSSYEQYF
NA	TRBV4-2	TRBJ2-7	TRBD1	TGTGCCAGCAGCCAAAACAGGGGAAACTCCTACGAGCAGTACTTC	CASSQNRGNSYEQYF
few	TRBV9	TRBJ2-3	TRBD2	TGTGCCAGCAGCGCCCCCAGGTCGGGGGGGCCTGTAGATACGCAGTATTTT	CASSAPRSGGPVDTQYF
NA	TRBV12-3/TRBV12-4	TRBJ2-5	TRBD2	TGTGCCAGCACCCCGAGCGGGAGAGAGACCCAGTACTTC	CASTPSGRETQYF
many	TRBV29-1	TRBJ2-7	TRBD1	TGCAGCGTATGGACAGGGAGCTCCTACGAGCAGTACTTC	CSVWTGSSYEQYF
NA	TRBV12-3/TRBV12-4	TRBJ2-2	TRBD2	TGTGCCAGCAGACTAGCGGGTTATGCCGGGGAGCTGTTTTTT	CASRLAGYAGELFF
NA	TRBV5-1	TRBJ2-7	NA	TGCGCCAGCAGCCGCGACGGGGGCCTAGGCTACGAGCAGTACTTC	CASSRDGGLGYEQYF
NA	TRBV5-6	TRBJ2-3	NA	TGTGCCAGCAGCTTGGGCCGGCTAGGAGGTCCAGATACGCAGTATTTT	CASSLGRLGGPDTQYF
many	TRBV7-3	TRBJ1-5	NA	TGTGCCAGCAGCTTAACGATAAGGCAGCCCCAGCATTTT	CASSLTIRQPQHF
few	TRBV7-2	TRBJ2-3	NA	TGTGCCAGCAGCTTAAGTGCGGAGTTCACAGATACGCAGTATTTT	CASSLSAEFTDTQYF
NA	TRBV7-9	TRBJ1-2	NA	TGTGCCAGCAGCTCCTCCCGGGAACCCGGGAACTATGGCTACACCTTC	CASSSSREPGNYGYTF
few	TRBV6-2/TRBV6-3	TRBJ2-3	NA	TGTGCCAGCAGTTACATGGTCTTCAAGGATACGCAGTATTTT	CASSYMVFKDTQYF
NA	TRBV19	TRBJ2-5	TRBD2	TGTGCCAGTAGTATCGGTCGGGAGGCGCCCCAGTACTTC	CASSIGREAPQYF
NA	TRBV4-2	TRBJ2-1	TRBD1	TGTGCCAGCAGCCCGCGACAGGGCCCCGATGAGCAGTTCTTC	CASSPRQGPDEQFF
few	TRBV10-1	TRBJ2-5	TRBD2	TGCGCCAGCAGCTACTCCCCGGGACTAGTCCTCGAAGAGGAGACCCAGTACTTC	CASSYSPGLVLEEETQYF
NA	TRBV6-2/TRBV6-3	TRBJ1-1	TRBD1	TGTGCCAGCAGTTACTCGGAGGGGGCTGCTGAAGCTTTCTTT	CASSYSEGAAEAFF
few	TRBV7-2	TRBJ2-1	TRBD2	TGTGCCAGCAGCTTCGGTGGGACTAGGGCCGGGAATGAGCAGTTCTTC	CASSFGGTRAGNEQFF
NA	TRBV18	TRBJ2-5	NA	TGTGCCAGCTCACCACTGACAGTAGAGACCCAGTACTTC	CASSPLTVETQYF
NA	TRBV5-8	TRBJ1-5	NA	TGTGCCAGCACCCCCAGTCCGGGCAATCAGCCCCAGCATTTT	CASTPSPGNQPQHF
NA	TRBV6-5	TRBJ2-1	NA	TGTGCCAGCAGTTACGGCCAGGGAATCAACAATGAGCAGTTCTTC	CASSYGQGINNEQFF
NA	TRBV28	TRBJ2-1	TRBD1	TGTGCCAGCAGTGGAGGACAGGGGAGCTCCTACAATGAGCAGTTCTTC	CASSGGQGSSYNEQFF
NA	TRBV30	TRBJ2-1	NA	TGTGCCTGGAGCCCAGGCGGCGGTGAGGAGTTCTTC	CAWSPGGGEEFF
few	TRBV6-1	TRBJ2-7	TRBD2	TGTGCCAGCAGCTCGCCACGACTAGCGGGATCGTACGAGCAGTACTTC	CASSSPRLAGSYEQYF
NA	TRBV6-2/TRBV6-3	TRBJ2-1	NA	TGTGCCAGCAGTTACTCGACATGGGACTCACCATCTTCCGAGCAGTTCTTC	CASSYSTWDSPSSEQFF
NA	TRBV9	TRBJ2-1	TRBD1	TGTGCCAGCAGCGTGGGACAGGGGAACAATGAGCAGTTCTTC	CASSVGQGNNEQFF
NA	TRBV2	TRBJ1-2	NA	TGTGCCAGTGCGGCAGCCTATGGCTACACCTTC	CASAAAYGYTF
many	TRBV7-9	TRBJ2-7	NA	TGTGCCAGCAGTTCATTCGGGACGCCCACCTACGAGCAGTACTTC	CASSSFGTPTYEQYF
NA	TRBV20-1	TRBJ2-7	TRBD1	TGCAGTCCTACTAATAGACAGGGATATGGCGAGCAGTACTTC	CSPTNRQGYGEQYF
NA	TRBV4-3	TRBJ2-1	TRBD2	TGCGCCAGCAGCCGGACTAGCGGGAGAAGTGACAATGAGCAGTTCTTC	CASSRTSGRSDNEQFF
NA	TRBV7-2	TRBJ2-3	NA	TGTGCCAGCAGCTTAGGTCCAGCTTGGGGCACAGATACGCAGTATTTT	CASSLGPAWGTDTQYF
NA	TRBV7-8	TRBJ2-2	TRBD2	TGTGCCAGCAGCTTCAGACTAGCGGACAACACCGGGGAGCTGTTTTTT	CASSFRLADNTGELFF
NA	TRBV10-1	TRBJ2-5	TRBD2	TGCGCCAGCAGTGAGTCGAAGTCTCCAGCGGGGCGCCAAGAGACCCAGTACTTC	CASSESKSPAGRQETQYF
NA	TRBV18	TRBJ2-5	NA	TGTGCCAGCTCACCAACGCAGGCCCAGGAGACCCAGTACTTC	CASSPTQAQETQYF
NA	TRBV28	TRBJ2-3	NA	TGTGCCAGCAGGAGGCGACCGGGACCCGGCACAGATACGCAGTATTTT	CASRRRPGPGTDTQYF
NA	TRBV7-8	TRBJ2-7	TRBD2	TGTGCCAGCAGCTTTTCGCTAGCGGGGTGGGACGAGCAGTACTTC	CASSFSLAGWDEQYF
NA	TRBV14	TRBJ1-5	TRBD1	TGTGCCAGCAGCCAAGATAACGTACAGGGGGTGTTTAGCAATCAGCCCCAGCATTTT	CASSQDNVQGVFSNQPQHF